The source of this T cell receptor beta chain is a study of vaccination effects on CD4 cells after COVID-19. The assay was immunoSEQ multiplex PCR, and TCRdb's table has in-frame clones only and misses some. This sample has over 80,000 clones, with around 74% found just once. The germline V gene encodes CDR1 SGHTA and CDR2 FQGNSA. This CDR3 comprises 14 residues. Unmatched junction bases numbered 1, after V lost 1 base and J lost 3 bases. Points on this clone: Its antigen is as yet unknown.

ViraFEST expansion of antigen-specific CD4+ T cells with viral peptide pools preceded sequencing. CD4+ T cell isolation took place after about nine days of culture. Vaccination of participants consisted of two doses of either the BNT162b2 or mRNA-1273 vaccine. Half-medium exchanges with IL-2 medium took place on days 3 and 7. The V gene is TRBV7-2, the J gene TRBJ2-5, with 8 bases fitting TRBD2. The sequence derives from a human donor who received a COVID-19 vaccine. The material was CD4+ T cells from PBMCs cultured with HCoV-OC43 spike peptides, obtained after COVID-19 vaccination. Subset denoted: HCoV-OC43 spike overlapping peptide pool stimulation. Here the CDR3 reads CASSLGGGKETQYF. The CDR3 region has the DNA TGTGCCAGCAGCTTAGGCGGGGGGAAAGAGACCCAGTACTTC.